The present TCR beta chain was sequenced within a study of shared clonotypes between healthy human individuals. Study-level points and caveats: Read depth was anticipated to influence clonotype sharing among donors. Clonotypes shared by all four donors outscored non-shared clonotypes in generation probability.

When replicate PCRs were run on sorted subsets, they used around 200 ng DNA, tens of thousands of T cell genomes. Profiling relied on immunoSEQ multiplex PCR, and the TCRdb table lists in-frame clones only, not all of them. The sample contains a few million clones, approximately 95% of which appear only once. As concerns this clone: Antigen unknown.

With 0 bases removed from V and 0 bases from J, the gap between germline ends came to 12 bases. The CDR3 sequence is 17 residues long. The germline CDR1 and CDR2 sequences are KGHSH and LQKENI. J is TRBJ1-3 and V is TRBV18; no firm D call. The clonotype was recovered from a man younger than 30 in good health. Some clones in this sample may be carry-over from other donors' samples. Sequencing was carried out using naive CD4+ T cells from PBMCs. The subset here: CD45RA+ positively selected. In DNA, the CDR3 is TGTGCCAGCTCACCACCGTGGGCCCCGAGCTCTGGAAACACCATATATTTT. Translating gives CASSPPWAPSSGNTIYF.